This T cell receptor beta chain was profiled in a study of TIL therapy for anti-PD-1-resistant metastatic lung cancer. Sample time point: pre-treatment sample, taken before nivolumab and TIL therapy. The libraries were made with immunoSEQ v3. Clones were read by immunoSEQ multiplex PCR, and TCRdb kept only the in-frame ones, dropping some. This sample carries about 45,000 clones, 79% of them seen once, and the ten largest clones take around 15%. This CDR3 is built from 12 residues. Trimming removed 7 bases at V and 1 base at J, with 4 bases between. Per the germline V gene, CDR1 is KGHSH and CDR2 is LQKENI. There are a few counts of this clone.

This receptor was identified in a man aged 65 to 85 with non-small cell lung cancer. Source: blood, taken at baseline. The chain employs TRBV18 and TRBJ2-2, with D unclear. CDR3 DNA sequence: TGTGCCAGCTTCTTGAACACCGGGGAGCTGTTTTTT. The encoded protein is CASFLNTGELFF.